Listed below are T cell receptor beta chains from one sample, sequenced in a study of T-cell reconstitution after alpha-beta-depleted transplantation in children. One entry per CDR3 protein, called by TCRdb with MiXCR from the PCR reads. The data show hundreds of thousands of distinct CDR3 sequences, roughly 10% seen once. The sequenced sample was PBMCs, obtained before TCRalphabeta/CD19-depleted stem cell transplant. All receptors come from a child aged 2 to 15 with inherited bone marrow failure, due to receive a stem cell transplant. Both conserved end residues are part of each CDR3. D genes are given only for firm matches. Only part of the rows carry a size: once, few, many, or a class if the clone is expanded.

TRBV7-8	many	TRBD2	TRBJ2-3	TGTGCCAGCAGCACCTTAGCGGGAGGGTTCACAGATACGCAGTATTTT	CASSTLAGGFTDTQYF
TRBV20-1	many	TRBD1	TRBJ1-2	TGCAGTGCAACCGGGACAGGGGTTGGCGCTAACTATGGCTACACCTTC	CSATGTGVGANYGYTF
TRBV7-2	NA	NA	TRBJ1-1	TGTGCCAGCAGCTTAGCGGGCCTGTCCATGAACACTGAAGCTTTCTTT	CASSLAGLSMNTEAFF
TRBV4-3	many	NA	TRBJ2-7	TGCGCCAGCAGCCGTCGGGGGGCGGGAGACAACTACGAGCAGTACTTC	CASSRRGAGDNYEQYF
TRBV4-1	few	NA	TRBJ2-3	TGCGCCAGCAGCCAATCAGGTAGAGACACAGATACGCAGTATTTT	CASSQSGRDTDTQYF
TRBV5-1	many	NA	TRBJ1-1	TGCGCCAGCAGCCCCCTTGGCAGGAACACTGAAGCTTTCTTT	CASSPLGRNTEAFF
TRBV15	many	NA	TRBJ2-7	TGTGCCACCAGCAGAGTGGACCCAGCCTACGAGCAGTACTTC	CATSRVDPAYEQYF
TRBV12-3/TRBV12-4	many	TRBD2	TRBJ2-7	TGTGCCAGCAGTTCGGGACTAGCGTACTACGAGCAGTACTTC	CASSSGLAYYEQYF
TRBV3-1	many	NA	TRBJ2-2	TGTGCCAGCAGCCAAACATTTGAGCTGTTTTTT	CASSQTFELFF
TRBV29-1	many	NA	TRBJ1-1	TGCAGCGCCAGGACAGCTAACACTGAAGCTTTCTTT	CSARTANTEAFF
TRBV30	once	NA	TRBJ1-4	TGTGCCTGGAATTCAAAGGCTTCGGAAAAACTGTTTTTT	CAWNSKASEKLFF
TRBV20-1	few	TRBD2	TRBJ2-7	TGCAGTGCTAGCCGCGGACTAGGTGCCTACGATCAGTACTTC	CSASRGLGAYDQYF
TRBV27	many	TRBD2	TRBJ2-2	TGTGCCAGCAGTTTGGCCGGGACTAGCTGGTCCGGGGAGCTGTTTTTT	CASSLAGTSWSGELFF